This T cell receptor beta chain emerged from a study of early T cells in non-severe SARS-CoV-2 infection. In TCRdb, the 5' RACE reads were re-called with MiXCR into one record per CDR3 protein. The sample has about 94,000 distinct CDR3 sequences; about 12% are singletons. Only a few counts were recorded for this clonotype. With 6 bases removed from V and 0 bases from J, the gap between germline ends came to 8 bases. Germline loops: CDR1 SQVTM, CDR2 ANQGSEA. There are 12 residues in the CDR3. The TCR sequence derives from an adult who was a healthcare worker with PCR-confirmed SARS-CoV-2 infection or an uninfected control (not recorded which). The material sequenced was whole blood. V is TRBV29-1 and J is TRBJ1-1; D call uncertain. For the CDR3, the DNA is TGCAGCGTGCTACTTATGAACACTGAAGCTTTCTTT. This translates into CSVLLMNTEAFF.